These T cell receptor beta chains were read from a single sample in a study of shared T cell receptors in the human thymus. Here immunoSEQ multiplex PCR was the method, and the copy in TCRdb shows in-frame clones only, minus some. The sample gives roughly 660,000 clones, roughly 90% of which show up once; about 0.01% is in the top ten. This sample was also put to use in a study of human thymus T cells.

The material sequenced was thymocytes. The origin of the receptors is a boy younger than two with a congenital heart defect. Both conserved end residues are part of each CDR3. The order of the fields is J gene, clone size, D gene, CDR3 length, V gene, CDR3 protein, CDR3 DNA. A D gene is named only where the DNA matches it firmly. Size tells how often a clone was seen (once, few, many) or the class of an expanded clone, and some rows leave it out.

>TRBJ2-3|.|.|12|TRBV28
CAGGRGADTQYF
TGTGCCGGGGGCCGGGGGGCAGATACGCAGTATTTT
>TRBJ2-7|.|TRBD2|19|TRBV5-1
CASSGPGLAGALLKTEQYF
TGCGCCAGCAGCGGCCCGGGACTAGCGGGAGCCCTCCTGAAGACCGAGCAGTACTTC
>TRBJ2-1|.|.|15|TRBV7-6
CASSPHSPPYNEQFF
TGTGCCAGCAGCCCCCACTCTCCACCCTACAATGAGCAGTTCTTC
>TRBJ2-7|.|TRBD2|17|TRBV7-2
CASSQTWRAGGGYEQYF
TGTGCCAGCAGCCAAACTTGGAGGGCGGGAGGAGGATACGAGCAGTACTTC
>TRBJ2-7|.|.|14|TRBV9
CASSLKGDSYEQYF
TGTGCCAGCAGTTTAAAGGGGGACTCCTACGAGCAGTACTTC
>TRBJ2-2|.|.|13|TRBV5-6
CASSLEGAGELFF
TGTGCCAGCAGCTTGGAGGGAGCCGGGGAGCTGTTTTTT
>TRBJ1-5|once|.|16|TRBV28
CASSSQTDNSNQPQHF
TGTGCCAGCAGTTCCCAGACGGACAATAGCAATCAGCCCCAGCATTTT
>TRBJ2-1|.|TRBD2|18|TRBV11-1
CASSPDRFRAGEAGEQFF
TGTGCCAGCAGCCCCGATAGGTTTCGAGCGGGAGAAGCGGGTGAGCAGTTCTTC
>TRBJ2-7|.|TRBD1|15|TRBV9
CASSARDRGSYEQYF
TGTGCCAGCAGCGCCAGGGACAGGGGATCCTACGAGCAGTACTTC
>TRBJ1-2|.|.|13|TRBV7-9
CASSLVGGIGYTF
TGTGCCAGCAGCTTAGTAGGCGGGATTGGCTACACCTTC
>TRBJ2-7|.|TRBD1|16|TRBV7-2
CASSLVRTGISYEQYF
TGTGCCAGCAGCTTAGTTAGGACAGGGATCTCCTACGAGCAGTACTTC
>TRBJ2-1|.|TRBD2|14|TRBV4-3
CASSQEGLANEQFF
TGCGCCAGCAGCCAAGAAGGACTAGCCAATGAGCAGTTCTTC
>TRBJ1-5|few|.|14|TRBV19
CASSILTDNQPQHF
TGTGCCAGTAGTATACTGACAGACAATCAGCCCCAGCATTTT
>TRBJ2-1|.|.|15|TRBV2
CASNRGPHGGGEQFF
TGTGCCAGCAATCGCGGTCCCCATGGGGGAGGTGAGCAGTTCTTC
>TRBJ2-1|.|TRBD1|15|TRBV18
CASSPDRGAYNEQFF
TGTGCCAGCTCTCCGGACAGGGGAGCCTACAATGAGCAGTTCTTC
>TRBJ2-1|few|.|16|TRBV7-9
CASSLLNGLSYNEQFF
TGTGCCAGCAGCTTGCTTAATGGACTCTCCTACAATGAGCAGTTCTTC
>TRBJ1-5|.|.|15|TRBV6-5
CASSYSGGRDQPQHF
TGTGCCAGCAGTTACTCGGGGGGTCGGGATCAGCCCCAGCATTTT
>TRBJ2-1|.|TRBD2|15|TRBV23-1
CASRVTSGKNNEQFF
TGCGCCAGCAGGGTTACTAGCGGGAAAAACAATGAGCAGTTCTTC
>TRBJ2-1|.|.|15|TRBV2
CASRTLGPRSHEQFF
TGTGCCAGCAGGACTCTGGGGCCACGGAGCCATGAGCAGTTCTTC
>TRBJ2-3|.|TRBD2|17|TRBV4-3
CASSRGTSGLCTDTQYF
TGCGCCAGCAGTCGAGGGACTAGCGGGCTTTGCACAGATACGCAGTATTTT
>TRBJ2-5|once|.|10|TRBV10-1
CATPTGASYF
TGCGCCACCCCGACAGGAGCCTCCTACTTC
>TRBJ1-2|.|TRBD1|16|TRBV12-5
CASGLDRDRGLYGYTF
TGTGCTAGTGGTTTGGACCGGGACAGGGGATTGTATGGCTACACCTTC
>TRBJ2-7|.|TRBD2|15|TRBV2
CASSGGLAGSYEQYF
TGTGCCAGCAGTGGGGGACTAGCGGGGTCCTACGAGCAGTACTTC
>TRBJ2-1|.|.|16|TRBV4-1
CASSPGTGSAQNEQFF
TGCGCCAGCAGCCCCGGAACAGGGTCGGCTCAAAATGAGCAGTTCTTC
>TRBJ2-7|.|TRBD2|16|TRBV14
CASSQEGASGSYEQYF
TGTGCCAGCAGCCAAGAAGGGGCTAGCGGCTCCTACGAGCAGTACTTC
>TRBJ1-2|once|.|10|TRBV28
CATANYGYTF
TGTGCCACCGCTAACTATGGCTACACCTTC